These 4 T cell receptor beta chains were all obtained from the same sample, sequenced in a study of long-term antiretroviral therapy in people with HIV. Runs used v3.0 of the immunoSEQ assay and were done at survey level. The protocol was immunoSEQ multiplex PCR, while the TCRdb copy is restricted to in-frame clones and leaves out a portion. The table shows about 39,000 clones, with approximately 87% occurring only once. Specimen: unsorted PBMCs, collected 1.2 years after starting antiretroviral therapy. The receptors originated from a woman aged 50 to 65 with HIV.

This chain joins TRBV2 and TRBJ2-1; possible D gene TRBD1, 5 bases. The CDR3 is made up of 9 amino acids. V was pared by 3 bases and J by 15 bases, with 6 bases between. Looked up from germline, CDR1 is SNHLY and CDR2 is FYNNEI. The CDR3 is CASSDQGFF. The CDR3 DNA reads TGTGCCAGCAGTGACCAGGGGTTCTTC.

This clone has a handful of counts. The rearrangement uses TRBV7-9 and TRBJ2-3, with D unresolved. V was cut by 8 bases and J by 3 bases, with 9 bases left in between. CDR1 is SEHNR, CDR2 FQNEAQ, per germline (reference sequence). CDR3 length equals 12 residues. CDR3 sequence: CASRRRTDTQYF. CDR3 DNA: TGTGCCAGCCGCCGACGAACAGATACGCAGTATTTT.

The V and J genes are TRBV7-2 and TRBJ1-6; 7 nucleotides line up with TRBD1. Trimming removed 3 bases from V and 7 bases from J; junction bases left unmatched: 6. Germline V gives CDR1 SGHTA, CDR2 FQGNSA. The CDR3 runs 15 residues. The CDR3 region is CASSFVGQVNSPLHF. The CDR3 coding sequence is TGTGCCAGCAGCTTTGTAGGACAGGTGAATTCACCCCTCCACTTT.

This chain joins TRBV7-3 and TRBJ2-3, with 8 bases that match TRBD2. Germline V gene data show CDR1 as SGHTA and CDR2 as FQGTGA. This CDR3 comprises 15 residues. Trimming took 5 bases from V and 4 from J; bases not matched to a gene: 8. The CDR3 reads CASSPEGRGADTQYF. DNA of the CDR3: TGTGCCAGCAGCCCCGAAGGGCGGGGGGCAGATACGCAGTATTTT.